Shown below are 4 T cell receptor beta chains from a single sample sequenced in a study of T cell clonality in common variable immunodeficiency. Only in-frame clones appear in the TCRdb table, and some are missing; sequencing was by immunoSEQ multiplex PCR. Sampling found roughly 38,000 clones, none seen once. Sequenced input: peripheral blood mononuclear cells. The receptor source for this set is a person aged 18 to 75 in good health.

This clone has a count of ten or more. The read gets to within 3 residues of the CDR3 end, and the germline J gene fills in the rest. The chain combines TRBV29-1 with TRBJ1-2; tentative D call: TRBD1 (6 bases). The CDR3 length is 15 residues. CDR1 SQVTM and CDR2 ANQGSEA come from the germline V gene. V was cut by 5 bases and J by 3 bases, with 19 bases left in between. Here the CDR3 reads CSVQPPTGGDYGYTF. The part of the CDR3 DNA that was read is TGCAGCGTTCAACCCCCGACAGGTGGGGACTATGGC.

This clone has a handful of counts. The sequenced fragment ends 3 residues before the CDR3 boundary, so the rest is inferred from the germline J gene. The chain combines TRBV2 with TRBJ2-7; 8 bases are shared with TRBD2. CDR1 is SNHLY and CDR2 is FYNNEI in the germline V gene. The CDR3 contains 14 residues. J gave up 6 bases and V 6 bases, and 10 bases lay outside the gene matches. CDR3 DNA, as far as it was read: TGTGCCAGCAGCGCGACGGGGGGGAGGGGCGAG. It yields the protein CASSATGGRGE. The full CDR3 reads CASSATGGRGEQYF.

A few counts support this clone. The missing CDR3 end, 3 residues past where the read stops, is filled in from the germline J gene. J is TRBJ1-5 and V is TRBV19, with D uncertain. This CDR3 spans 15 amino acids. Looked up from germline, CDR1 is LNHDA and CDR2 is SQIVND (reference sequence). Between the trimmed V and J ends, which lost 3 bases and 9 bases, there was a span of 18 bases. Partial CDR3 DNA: TGTGCCAGTAGTATTGTTATGGTGGCTTCATCGCCC. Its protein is CASSIVMVASSP. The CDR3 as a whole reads CASSIVMVASSPQHF. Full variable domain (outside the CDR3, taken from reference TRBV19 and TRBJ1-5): DGGITQSPKYLFRKEGQNVTLSCEQNLNHDAMYWYRQDPGQGLRLIYYSQIVNDFQKGDIAEGYSVSREKKESFPLTVTSAQKNPTAFYLCASSIVMVASSPQHFGDGTRLSIL.

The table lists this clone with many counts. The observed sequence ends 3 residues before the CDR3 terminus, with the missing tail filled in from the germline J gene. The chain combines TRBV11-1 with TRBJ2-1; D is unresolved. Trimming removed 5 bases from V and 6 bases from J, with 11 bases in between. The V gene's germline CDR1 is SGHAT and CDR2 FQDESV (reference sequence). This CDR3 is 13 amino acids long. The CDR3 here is CASSLTTTNEQFF. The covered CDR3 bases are TGTGCCAGCAGCCTCACTACCACCAATGAG.